The 2 T cell receptor beta chains presented below share a single source sample, sequenced in a study of CD8 T cells in Susac syndrome. Random hexamers were used to reverse transcribe about 0.5 to 1 ug of RNA. TCRdb re-analysed the immunoSEQ multiplex PCR reads in MiXCR, keeping a single row per CDR3 protein. Here the sample spans approximately 190,000 distinct CDR3 sequences, around 95% being singletons. The sample taken for sequencing was CD4+ T cells from PBMCs. These TCRs come from a human donor with Susac syndrome.

The V and J genes are TRBV6-2 or TRBV6-3 and TRBJ1-5, with a possible D match to TRBD1 (6 bases). V dropped 2 bases and J dropped 7 bases, with 12 bases sitting between them. CDR1 and CDR2 (germline): MNHEY, SVGEGT. The CDR3 is 14 residues long. CDR3 residues: CASSYGLGAQPQHF. As DNA, the CDR3 is TGTGCCAGCAGTTACGGTCTGGGGGCACAGCCCCAGCATTTT.

The rearrangement uses TRBV25-1 and TRBJ1-6; D perhaps matches TRBD1 (6 bases). The germline gives CDR1 MGHDK, CDR2 SYGVNS. The CDR3 totals 14 residues. Trimming removed 3 bases from V and 7 bases from J, with 10 bases in between. The CDR3 region has the DNA TGTGCCAGCAGTGACGGACAGACCAATTCACCCCTCCACTTT. Protein: CASSDGQTNSPLHF.